The rows below give T cell receptor beta chains drawn from one sample of a study of breast tumors, draining lymph nodes, adjacent tissues. Each CDR3 protein is one row after TCRdb ran MiXCR on the multiplex PCR reads. The table records 100,000 to 150,000 distinct CDR3 sequences, roughly 21% of them present only once. Sequencing used axillary lymph node tissue. The origin of the receptors is a female donor with breast cancer. Some clones in this sample may be carry-over from other donors' samples. Each CDR3 is given with its conserved first and last residue. D genes are given only for firm matches. Some rows mark clone size as missing; the rest say once, few, many or name a class of expanded clone.

j_call v_call d_call clone_size cdr3_aa cdr3_nt
TRBJ2-3 TRBV12-3/TRBV12-4 TRBD2 many CASSRLAGTGTDTQYF TGTGCCAGCAGTAGACTAGCGGGGACGGGCACAGATACGCAGTATTTT
TRBJ1-1 TRBV7-2 . . CASSFGQAEAFF TGTGCCAGCAGCTTCGGCCAGGCGGAAGCTTTCTTT
TRBJ2-7 TRBV28 TRBD2 . CASSLCGGRTSVLSSLPEQYF TGTGCCAGCAGTTTATGCGGGGGCAGGACTAGCGTGCTCTCTTCACTGCCTGAGCAGTACTTC
TRBJ2-1 TRBV11-2 . many CASSFQGEQFF TGTGCCAGCAGCTTTCAAGGTGAGCAGTTCTTC
TRBJ2-1 TRBV18 TRBD2 few CASSRTSGSADEQFF TGTGCCAGCTCACGGACTAGCGGGAGTGCCGATGAGCAGTTCTTC
TRBJ2-1 TRBV19 . many CASSIGPRQGGYNEQFF TGTGCCAGTAGTATAGGACCCCGACAGGGAGGGTACAATGAGCAGTTCTTC
TRBJ2-2 TRBV7-6 . . CATNGGPGGELFF TGTGCCACCAACGGAGGGCCGGGCGGGGAGCTGTTTTTT
TRBJ2-5 TRBV5-1 . many CASRDKETQYF TGCGCCAGCAGGGACAAAGAGACCCAGTACTTC
TRBJ2-7 TRBV20-1 . many CSASRTISSYEQYF TGCAGTGCTAGTAGGACGATCAGCTCCTACGAGCAGTACTTC
TRBJ1-6 TRBV20-1 TRBD1 many CSARDWDRGDNSPLHF TGCAGTGCTAGAGATTGGGACAGGGGGGATAATTCACCCCTCCACTTT
TRBJ2-5 TRBV19 TRBD1 many CASRTGSQETQYF TGTGCCAGTAGGACAGGGTCGCAAGAGACCCAGTACTTC
TRBJ2-1 TRBV2 . many CASKQREDNEQFF TGTGCCAGCAAACAGCGAGAGGACAATGAGCAGTTCTTC
TRBJ2-5 TRBV6-1 . many CASNRDLETQYF TGTGCCAGTAACAGGGACTTAGAGACCCAGTACTTC
TRBJ2-1 TRBV27 . few CASSLLRGDEQFF TGTGCCAGCAGTTTATTAAGGGGTGATGAGCAGTTCTTC
TRBJ2-7 TRBV19 . many CASSIGGVERQYF TGTGCCAGTAGTATAGGCGGGGTGGAGCGGCAGTACTTC
TRBJ2-3 TRBV7-9 TRBD1 many CASSLSPGTGMDTQYF TGTGCCAGCAGCTTATCCCCCGGGACAGGCATGGATACGCAGTATTTT
TRBJ1-5 TRBV7-6 . many CASSSTPNNQPQHF TGTGCCAGCAGCTCCACCCCCAACAATCAGCCCCAGCATTTT
TRBJ2-7 TRBV19 . many CASSITGSSVDEQYF TGTGCCAGTAGTATTACGGGCAGCAGCGTTGACGAGCAGTACTTC
TRBJ2-2 TRBV29-1 . many CSVPHGVTGELFF TGCAGCGTCCCCCATGGAGTCACCGGGGAGCTGTTTTTT
TRBJ2-3 TRBV19 . many CASSVVKTDTQYF TGTGCCAGTAGTGTGGTGAAAACAGATACGCAGTATTTT
TRBJ1-2 TRBV5-4 . many CASSLGPGGYTF TGTGCCAGCAGCTTGGGTCCCGGAGGCTACACCTTC
TRBJ1-2 TRBV24-1 TRBD1 many CATSDPGTDNPRYTF TGTGCCACCAGTGATCCCGGGACAGACAACCCGCGCTACACCTTC
TRBJ2-7 TRBV5-4 . many CASSLAPGVSYEQYF TGTGCCAGCAGCTTGGCCCCGGGAGTCTCCTACGAGCAGTACTTC
TRBJ2-1 TRBV15 . many CATSRDKVVNEQFF TGTGCCACCAGCAGAGATAAGGTAGTCAATGAGCAGTTCTTC
TRBJ1-6 TRBV20-1 TRBD1 many CSARDRGQGAGNSPLHF TGCAGTGCTAGAGATCGAGGGCAGGGGGCGGGTAATTCACCCCTCCACTTT
TRBJ2-3 TRBV11-3 . many CASSLAGRTDTQYF TGTGCCAGCAGCTTAGCGGGACGGACAGATACGCAGTATTTT
TRBJ2-2 TRBV7-3 TRBD2 many CASSLLGGGNTGELFF TGTGCCAGCAGCTTATTAGGCGGGGGGAACACCGGGGAGCTGTTTTTT
TRBJ2-3 TRBV28 . few CATARGSFTDTQYF TGTGCCACGGCCAGGGGATCCTTCACAGATACGCAGTATTTT
TRBJ2-6 TRBV30 . . CAWSVLGSGANVLTF TGTGCCTGGAGTGTTCTCGGCTCTGGGGCCAACGTCCTGACTTTC
TRBJ2-7 TRBV7-8 . many CASSLGGTTYEQYF TGTGCCAGCAGCTTAGGGGGCACCACCTACGAGCAGTACTTC
TRBJ2-7 TRBV24-1 . many CATSDPDSYEQYF TGTGCCACCAGTGATCCGGACAGCTACGAGCAGTACTTC
TRBJ2-2 TRBV7-9 . many CASSLSIAGELFF TGTGCCAGCAGCTTATCGATTGCTGGGGAGCTGTTTTTT
TRBJ1-5 TRBV2 . . CASRFQGSRQPQHF TGCGCCAGCAGGTTCCAGGGGTCGCGTCAGCCCCAGCATTTT
TRBJ2-3 TRBV20-1 TRBD1 many CSALKGGQGTDTQYF TGCAGTGCTCTTAAGGGGGGACAGGGAACAGATACGCAGTATTTT
TRBJ2-4 TRBV5-1 . . CASSKGHVKNIQYF TGCGCCAGCAGCAAGGGACATGTCAAAAACATTCAGTACTTC